This T cell receptor (beta chain) was sequenced for a study of blood T cell repertoires in COVID-19. Overall study context: Sources were T cells, B-cell-depleted T cells, or PBMCs; the material itself was cDNA or gDNA.

Assay used: immunoSEQ multiplex PCR; TCRdb lists only in-frame clones, some missing. The sample records under 150,000 clones, just under 85% being singletons. The germline V gene encodes CDR1 SGHTA and CDR2 FQGNSA. The CDR3 contains 15 residues. Deletions cut 1 base from V and 5 bases from J, with 12 bases between. V is TRBV7-2 and J is TRBJ1-5, with unresolved D. This sequence originates from a woman between 40 and 55 years old with active or convalescent COVID-19. The sample consisted of peripheral blood. The CDR3 sequence: CASSLVAGRHQPQHF. The DNA of the CDR3 is TGTGCCAGCAGCTTAGTCGCGGGTCGCCATCAGCCCCAGCATTTT.